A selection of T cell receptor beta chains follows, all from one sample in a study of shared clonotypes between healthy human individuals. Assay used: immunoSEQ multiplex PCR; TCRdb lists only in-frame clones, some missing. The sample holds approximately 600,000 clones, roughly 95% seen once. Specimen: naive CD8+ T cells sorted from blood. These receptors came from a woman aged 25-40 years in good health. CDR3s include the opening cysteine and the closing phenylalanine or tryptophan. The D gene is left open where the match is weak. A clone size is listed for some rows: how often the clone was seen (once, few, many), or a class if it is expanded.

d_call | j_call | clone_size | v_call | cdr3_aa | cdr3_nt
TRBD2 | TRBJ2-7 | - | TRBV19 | CASTFSGNSYEQYF | TGTGCCAGTACCTTTAGCGGGAACTCCTACGAGCAGTACTTC
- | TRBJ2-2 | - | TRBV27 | CASSPLDSGLGNTGELFF | TGTGCCAGCAGTCCCCTGGACAGCGGGCTGGGGAACACCGGGGAGCTGTTTTTT
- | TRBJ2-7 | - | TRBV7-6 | CASSPQPGNSYEQYF | TGTGCCAGCAGCCCCCAACCGGGGAATTCCTACGAGCAGTACTTC
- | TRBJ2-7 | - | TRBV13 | CASSSQVEQYF | TGTGCCAGCAGCTCCCAGGTCGAGCAGTACTTC
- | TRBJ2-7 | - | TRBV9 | CASSQSDGGYEQYF | TGTGCCAGCAGCCAGTCGGACGGAGGCTACGAGCAGTACTTC
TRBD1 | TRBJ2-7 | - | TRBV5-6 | CASSNDREGAYEQYF | TGTGCCAGCAGCAACGACAGGGAAGGAGCCTACGAGCAGTACTTC
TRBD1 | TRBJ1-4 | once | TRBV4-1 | CASSQKTGGLFF | TGCGCCAGCAGCCAAAAGACAGGGGGTCTGTTTTTT
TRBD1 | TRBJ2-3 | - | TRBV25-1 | CASGPVTGEDTQYF | TGTGCCAGCGGACCGGTGACAGGGGAGGATACGCAGTATTTT
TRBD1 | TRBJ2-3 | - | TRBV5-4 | CASGDRGNLDTQYF | TGTGCCAGCGGGGACAGGGGGAATTTAGATACGCAGTATTTT
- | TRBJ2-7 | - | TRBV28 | CASSLGRHSYEQYF | TGTGCCAGCAGTCTAGGACGGCATTCCTACGAGCAGTACTTC
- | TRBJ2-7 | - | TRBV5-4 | CASSSGSYEQYF | TGTGCCAGCAGCTCTGGGAGTTACGAGCAGTACTTC
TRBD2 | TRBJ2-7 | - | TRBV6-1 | CASSEYTSGGPYEQYF | TGTGCCAGCAGTGAATACACTAGCGGGGGTCCCTACGAGCAGTACTTC
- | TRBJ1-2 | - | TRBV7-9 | CASSMTRTVNYGYTF | TGTGCCAGCAGCATGACCCGGACAGTTAACTATGGCTACACCTTC
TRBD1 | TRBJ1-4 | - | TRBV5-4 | CASSSRGNNEKLFF | TGTGCCAGCAGCTCCAGGGGGAATAATGAAAAACTGTTTTTT
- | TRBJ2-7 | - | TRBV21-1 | CASTRLPEQYF | TGTGCCAGCACTAGGTTGCCCGAGCAGTACTTC
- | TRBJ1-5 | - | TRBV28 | CASSLFKGTRGYHQPQHF | TGTGCCAGCAGTTTATTCAAGGGGACGAGAGGGTATCATCAGCCCCAGCATTTT
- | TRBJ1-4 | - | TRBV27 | CASRALGQDEKLFF | TGTGCCAGCAGGGCTTTGGGGCAGGATGAAAAACTGTTTTTT
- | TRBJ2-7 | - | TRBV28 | CASSLVSIYEQYF | TGTGCCAGCAGTTTAGTCTCCATCTACGAGCAGTACTTC
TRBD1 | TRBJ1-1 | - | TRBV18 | CASSPLTGDEAFF | TGTGCCAGCTCACCACTGACAGGGGATGAAGCTTTCTTT
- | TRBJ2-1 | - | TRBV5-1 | CPRGGRSYNEQFF | TGCCCACGAGGGGGACGCTCCTACAATGAGCAGTTCTTC
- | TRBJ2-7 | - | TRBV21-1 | CASSKSFTGQVGYEQYF | TGTGCCAGCAGCAAAAGTTTCACCGGACAGGTTGGGTACGAGCAGTACTTC
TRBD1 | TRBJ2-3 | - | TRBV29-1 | CSVAGQVLRTDTQYF | TGCAGCGTCGCGGGACAGGTGCTCAGGACAGATACGCAGTATTTT
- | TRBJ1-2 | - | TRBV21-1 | CASSGRDSVGSGYTF | TGTGCCAGCAGCGGCCGGGACAGCGTCGGTTCTGGCTACACCTTC
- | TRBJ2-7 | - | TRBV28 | CASSPQGPLFTYEQYF | TGTGCCAGCAGTCCGCAGGGCCCCCTCTTTACCTACGAGCAGTACTTC
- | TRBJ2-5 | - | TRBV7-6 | CASSFRLGETQYF | TGTGCCAGCAGCTTTAGGCTAGGGGAGACCCAGTACTTC